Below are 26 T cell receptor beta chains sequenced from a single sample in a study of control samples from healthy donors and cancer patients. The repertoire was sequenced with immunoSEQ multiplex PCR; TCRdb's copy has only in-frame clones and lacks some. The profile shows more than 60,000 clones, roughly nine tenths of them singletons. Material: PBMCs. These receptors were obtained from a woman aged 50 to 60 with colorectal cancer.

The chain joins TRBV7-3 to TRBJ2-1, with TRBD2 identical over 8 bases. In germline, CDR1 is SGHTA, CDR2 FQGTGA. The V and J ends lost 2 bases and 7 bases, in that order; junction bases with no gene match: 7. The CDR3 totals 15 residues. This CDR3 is CASSLDGLALNEQFF. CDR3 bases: TGTGCCAGCAGCTTAGACGGACTAGCATTGAATGAGCAGTTCTTC.

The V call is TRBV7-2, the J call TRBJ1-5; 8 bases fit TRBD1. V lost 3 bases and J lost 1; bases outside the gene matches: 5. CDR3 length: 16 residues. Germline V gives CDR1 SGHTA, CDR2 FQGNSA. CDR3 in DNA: TGTGCCAGCAGCTTTCAGGGGGCAGGAAGCAATCAGCCCCAGCATTTT. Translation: CASSFQGAGSNQPQHF.

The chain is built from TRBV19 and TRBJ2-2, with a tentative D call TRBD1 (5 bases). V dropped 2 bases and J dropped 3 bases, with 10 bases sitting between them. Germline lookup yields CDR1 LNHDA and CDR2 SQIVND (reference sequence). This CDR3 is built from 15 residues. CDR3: CASSIQGSDTGELFF. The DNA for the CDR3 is TGTGCCAGTAGTATACAGGGTTCGGACACCGGGGAGCTGTTTTTT.

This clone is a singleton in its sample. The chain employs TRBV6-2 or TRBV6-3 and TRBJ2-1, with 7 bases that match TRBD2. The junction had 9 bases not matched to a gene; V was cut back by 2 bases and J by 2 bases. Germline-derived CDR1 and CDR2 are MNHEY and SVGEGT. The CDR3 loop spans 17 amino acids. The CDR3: CASSYPEWRGTYNEQFF. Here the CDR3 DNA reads TGTGCCAGCAGTTACCCGGAATGGCGGGGGACCTACAATGAGCAGTTCTTC.

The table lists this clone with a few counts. Here the CDR3 DNA reads TGTGCCAGCAGTGAGGGCGGGGGGCCAGGAGATACGCAGTATTTT. Its translation: CASSEGGGPGDTQYF. V gene TRBV2 combines with J gene TRBJ2-3; 8 nucleotides agree with TRBD2. Germline-derived CDR1 and CDR2 are SNHLY and FYNNEI. This CDR3 has 15 amino acids. V gave up 3 bases and J gave up 5 bases; unmatched junction bases: 7.

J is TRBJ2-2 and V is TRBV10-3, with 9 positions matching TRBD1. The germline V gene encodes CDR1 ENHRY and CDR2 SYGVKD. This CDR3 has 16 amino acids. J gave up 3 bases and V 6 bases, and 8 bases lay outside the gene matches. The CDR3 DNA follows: TGTGCCATCAGCGAAGGGACAGGGAAGGACACCGGGGAGCTGTTTTTT. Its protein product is CAISEGTGKDTGELFF.

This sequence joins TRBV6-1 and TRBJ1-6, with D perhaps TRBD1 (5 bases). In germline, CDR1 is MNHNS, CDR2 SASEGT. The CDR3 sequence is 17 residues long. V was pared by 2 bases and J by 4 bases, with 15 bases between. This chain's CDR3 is CASSEPIWTMYNSPLHF. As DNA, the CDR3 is TGTGCCAGCAGTGAACCTATCTGGACAATGTATAATTCACCCCTCCACTTT.

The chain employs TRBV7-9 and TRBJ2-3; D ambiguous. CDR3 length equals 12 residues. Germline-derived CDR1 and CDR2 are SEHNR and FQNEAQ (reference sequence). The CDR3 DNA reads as TGTTCCGGCAACCCTAGCACAGATACGCAGTATTTT. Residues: CSGNPSTDTQYF.

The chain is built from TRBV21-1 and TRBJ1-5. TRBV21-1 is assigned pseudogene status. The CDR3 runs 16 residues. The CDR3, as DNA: TGTGCCAGCATTCTCCCTCGGGGCAGGGTCCTCCAGCCCCAGCATTTT. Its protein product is CASILPRGRVLQPQHF.

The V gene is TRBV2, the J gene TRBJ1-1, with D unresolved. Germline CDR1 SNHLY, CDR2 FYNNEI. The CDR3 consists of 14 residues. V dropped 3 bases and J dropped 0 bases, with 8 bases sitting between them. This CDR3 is CASSDDTLNTEAFF. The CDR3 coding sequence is TGTGCCAGCAGTGATGACACCCTGAACACTGAAGCTTTCTTT.

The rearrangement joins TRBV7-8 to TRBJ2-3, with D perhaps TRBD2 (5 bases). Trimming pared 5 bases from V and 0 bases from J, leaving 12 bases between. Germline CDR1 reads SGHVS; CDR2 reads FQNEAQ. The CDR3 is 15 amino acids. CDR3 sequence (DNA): TGTGCCAGCAGCCTCCTAGCAGTCAGCACAGATACGCAGTATTTT. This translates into CASSLLAVSTDTQYF.

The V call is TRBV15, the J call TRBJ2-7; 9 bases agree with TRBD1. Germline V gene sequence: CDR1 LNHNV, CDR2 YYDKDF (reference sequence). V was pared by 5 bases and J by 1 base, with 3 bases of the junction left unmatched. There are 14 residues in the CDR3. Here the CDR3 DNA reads TGTGCCACCAGCCGGGACAGGGTTTCCTACGAGCAGTACGTC. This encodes CATSRDRVSYEQYV.

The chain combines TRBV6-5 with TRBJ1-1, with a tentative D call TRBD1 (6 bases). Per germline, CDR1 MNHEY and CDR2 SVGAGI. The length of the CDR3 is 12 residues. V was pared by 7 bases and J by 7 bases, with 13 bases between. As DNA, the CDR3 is TGTGCCAGCAAAGCCAGGGGATTTGAAGCTTTCTTT. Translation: CASKARGFEAFF.

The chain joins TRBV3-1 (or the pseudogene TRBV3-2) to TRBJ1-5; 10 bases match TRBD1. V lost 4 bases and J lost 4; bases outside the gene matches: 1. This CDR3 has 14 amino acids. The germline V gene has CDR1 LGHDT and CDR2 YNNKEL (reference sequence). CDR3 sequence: CASSRGQGNQPQHF. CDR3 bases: TGTGCCAGCAGCCGGGGACAGGGGAATCAGCCCCAGCATTTT.

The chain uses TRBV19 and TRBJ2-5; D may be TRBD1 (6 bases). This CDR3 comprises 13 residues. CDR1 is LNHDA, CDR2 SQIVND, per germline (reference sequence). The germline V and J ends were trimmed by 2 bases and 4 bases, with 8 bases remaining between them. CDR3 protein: CASSINRAETQYF. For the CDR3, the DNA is TGTGCCAGTAGTATAAACAGGGCAGAGACCCAGTACTTC. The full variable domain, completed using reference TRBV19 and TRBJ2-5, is DGGITQSPKYLFRKEGQNVTLSCEQNLNHDAMYWYRQDPGQGLRLIYYSQIVNDFQKGDIAEGYSVSREKKESFPLTVTSAQKNPTAFYLCASSINRAETQYFGPGTRLLVL.

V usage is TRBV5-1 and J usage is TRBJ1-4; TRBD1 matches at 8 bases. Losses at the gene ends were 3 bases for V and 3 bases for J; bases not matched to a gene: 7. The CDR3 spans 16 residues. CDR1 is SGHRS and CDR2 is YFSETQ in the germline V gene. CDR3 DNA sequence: TGCGCCAGCAGCTCCAAAGACAGGGGTGCTAATGAAAAACTGTTTTTT. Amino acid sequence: CASSSKDRGANEKLFF.

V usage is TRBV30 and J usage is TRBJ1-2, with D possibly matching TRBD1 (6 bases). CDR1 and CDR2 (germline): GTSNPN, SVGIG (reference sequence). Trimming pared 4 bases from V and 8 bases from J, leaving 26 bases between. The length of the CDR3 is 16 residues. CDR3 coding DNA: TGTGCCTGGATCCAACGAGGGACACAGGAGAACAACGGCTACACCTTC. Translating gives CAWIQRGTQENNGYTF.

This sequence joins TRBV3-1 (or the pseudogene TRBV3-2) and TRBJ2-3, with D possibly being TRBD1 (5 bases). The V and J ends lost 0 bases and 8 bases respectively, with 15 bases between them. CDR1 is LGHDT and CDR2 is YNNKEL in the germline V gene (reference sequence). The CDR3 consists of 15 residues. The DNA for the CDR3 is TGTGCCAGCAGCCAAGACGCACTCAGGGTGTCTACGCAGTATTTT. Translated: CASSQDALRVSTQYF.

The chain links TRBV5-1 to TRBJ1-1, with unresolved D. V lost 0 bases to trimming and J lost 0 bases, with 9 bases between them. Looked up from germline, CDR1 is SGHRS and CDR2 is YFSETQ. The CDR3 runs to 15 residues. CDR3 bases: TGCGCCAGCAGCTTGGTTTCTGGGCTGAACACTGAAGCTTTCTTT. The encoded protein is CASSLVSGLNTEAFF.

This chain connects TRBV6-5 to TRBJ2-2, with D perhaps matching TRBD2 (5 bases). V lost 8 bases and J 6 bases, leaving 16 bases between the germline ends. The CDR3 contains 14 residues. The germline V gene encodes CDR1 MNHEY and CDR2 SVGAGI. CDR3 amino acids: CASSLSGDSGELFF. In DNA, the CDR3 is TGTGCCAGCTCCTTAAGCGGAGACTCCGGGGAGCTGTTTTTT.

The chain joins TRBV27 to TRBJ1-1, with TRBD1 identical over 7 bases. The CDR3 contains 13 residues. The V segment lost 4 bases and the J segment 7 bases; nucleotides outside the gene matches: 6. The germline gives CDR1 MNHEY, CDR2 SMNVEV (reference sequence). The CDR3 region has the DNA TGTGCCAGCAGTTCGGCGGACAGGTTTGAAGCTTTCTTT. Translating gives CASSSADRFEAFF.

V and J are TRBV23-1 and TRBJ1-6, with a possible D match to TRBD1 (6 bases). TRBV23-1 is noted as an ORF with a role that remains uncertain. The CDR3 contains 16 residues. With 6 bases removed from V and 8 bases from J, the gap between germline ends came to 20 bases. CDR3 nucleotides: TGCGCCAGCAGCCCCCATAACAGGGATCGGGATTCACCCCTCCACTTT. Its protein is CASSPHNRDRDSPLHF.

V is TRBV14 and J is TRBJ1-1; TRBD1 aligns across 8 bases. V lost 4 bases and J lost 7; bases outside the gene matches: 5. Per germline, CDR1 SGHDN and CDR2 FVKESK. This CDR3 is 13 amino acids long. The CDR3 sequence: CASSREGTGEAFF. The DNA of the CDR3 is TGTGCCAGCAGCCGGGAGGGGACAGGTGAAGCTTTCTTT.

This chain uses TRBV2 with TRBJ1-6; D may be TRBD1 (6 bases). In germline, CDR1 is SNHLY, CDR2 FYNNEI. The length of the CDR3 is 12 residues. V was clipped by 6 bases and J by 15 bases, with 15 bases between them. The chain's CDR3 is CASRESGVDLHF. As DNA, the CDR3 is TGTGCCAGCAGGGAGTCAGGGGTTGACCTCCACTTT.

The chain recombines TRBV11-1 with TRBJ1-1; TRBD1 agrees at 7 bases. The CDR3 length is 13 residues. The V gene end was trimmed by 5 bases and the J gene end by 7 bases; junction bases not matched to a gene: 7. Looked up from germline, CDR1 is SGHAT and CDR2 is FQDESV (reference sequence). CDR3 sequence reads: CASSPTRQGEAFF. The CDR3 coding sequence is TGTGCCAGCAGCCCTACTCGACAGGGTGAAGCTTTCTTT.

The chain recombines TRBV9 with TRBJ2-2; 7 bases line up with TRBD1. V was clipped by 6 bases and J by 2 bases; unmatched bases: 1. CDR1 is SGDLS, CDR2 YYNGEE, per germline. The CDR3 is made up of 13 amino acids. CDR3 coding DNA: TGTGCCAGCAACAGGGGAAACACCGGGGAGCTGTTTTTT. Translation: CASNRGNTGELFF.